This T cell receptor (beta chain) was profiled in a study of patients and donors after allogeneic stem cell transplantation. TCRdb itself ran the RT-PCR reads through MiXCR, one entry per CDR3 protein. The sample holds roughly 200,000 distinct CDR3 sequences, around two fifths seen once. In its sample, this clonotype was seen a few times. V gave up 5 bases and J gave up 5 bases, with 12 bases separating them. The CDR3 consists of 13 residues. The chain has TRBV12-3 or TRBV12-4 and TRBJ2-5; D is uncertain. This receptor was taken from a human donor who was either an allogeneic HSCT recipient or a stem cell or donor lymphocyte infusion donor (not recorded which). It is not recorded whose cells these are; they may come from a transplant donor. The sequenced material came from blood, either unsorted or a sorted T cell fraction (not recorded which). CDR3 sequence reads: CASSPTEEETQYF. The CDR3 bases are TGTGCCAGCAGTCCTACAGAGGAGGAGACCCAGTACTTC.